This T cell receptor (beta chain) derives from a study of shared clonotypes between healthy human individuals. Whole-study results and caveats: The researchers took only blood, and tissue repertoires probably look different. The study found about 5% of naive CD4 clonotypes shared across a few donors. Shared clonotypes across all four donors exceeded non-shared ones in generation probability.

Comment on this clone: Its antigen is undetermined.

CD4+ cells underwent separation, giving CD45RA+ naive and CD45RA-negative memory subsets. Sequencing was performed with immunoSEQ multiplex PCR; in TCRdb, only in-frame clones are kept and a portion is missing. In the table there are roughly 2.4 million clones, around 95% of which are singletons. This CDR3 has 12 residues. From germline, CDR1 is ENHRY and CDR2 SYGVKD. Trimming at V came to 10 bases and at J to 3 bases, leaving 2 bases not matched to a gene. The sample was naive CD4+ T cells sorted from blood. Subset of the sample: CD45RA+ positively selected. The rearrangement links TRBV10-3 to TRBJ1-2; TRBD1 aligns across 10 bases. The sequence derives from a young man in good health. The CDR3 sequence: CATTGGDYGYTF. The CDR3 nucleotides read TGTGCCACGACAGGGGGCGACTATGGCTACACCTTC.